Below are 19 T cell receptor beta chains sequenced from a single sample in a study of blood T cells in healthy people across ages. It was with a sample-barcoded 5' primer and a J-beta primer mix that a second PCR of roughly 7 to 12 cycles was run. TCRdb reprocessed the 5' RACE reads via MiXCR and lists one record per CDR3 protein. The data show hundreds of thousands of distinct CDR3 sequences, about 55% seen once. The source material was blood. Source of these receptors: an elderly man in good health.

The rearrangement links TRBV2 to TRBJ2-6; tentatively, D is TRBD1 or TRBD2 (5 bases each). V was trimmed by 4 bases and J by 3 bases, leaving 13 bases between them. CDR1 is SNHLY and CDR2 is FYNNEI in the germline V gene. This CDR3 is built from 16 residues. The CDR3 is CASSAQGDLGANVLTF. In DNA form, the CDR3 reads TGTGCCAGCAGTGCGCAGGGAGACCTTGGGGCCAACGTCCTGACTTTC.

This clonotype was seen a single time. This chain uses TRBV6-5 with TRBJ2-7; tentative D call: TRBD2 (6 bases). Trimming removed 2 bases at V and 0 bases at J, with 11 bases between. The CDR3 runs to 15 residues. Germline V gene sequence: CDR1 MNHEY, CDR2 SVGAGI. CDR3 bases: TGTGCCAGCAGTTACGGCGGGGCAGGCTCCTACGAGCAGTACTTC. This codes for CASSYGGAGSYEQYF.

This clonotype was recorded a few times. CDR3 sequence reads: CASSVVGTGETIQYF. CDR3 DNA: TGTGCCAGCAGCGTAGTAGGGACAGGGGAAACCATTCAGTACTTC. The chain has TRBV9 and TRBJ2-4; 10 bases are shared with TRBD1. With V trimmed by 0 bases and J by 9 bases, 6 bases remained unmatched. Germline assignment: CDR1 SGDLS and CDR2 YYNGEE. The CDR3 covers 15 residues.

The rearrangement links TRBV12-3 or TRBV12-4 to TRBJ2-1; TRBD2 aligns across 11 bases. The CDR3 totals 17 residues. V lost 3 bases and J lost 6; bases outside the gene matches: 10. For the CDR3, the DNA is TGTGCCAGCAGTTTGGGGGCGACTAGCGGGATTCTCAATGAGCAGTTCTTC. Residues: CASSLGATSGILNEQFF.

This clonotype has just one count. The gene calls are TRBV3-1 and TRBJ2-1; no clear D. V was cut by 3 bases and J by 8 bases, with 5 bases left in between. CDR3 size: 11 residues. The germline V gene has CDR1 LGHDT and CDR2 YNNKEL (reference sequence). CDR3 loop: CASSQFYEQFF. CDR3 coding DNA: TGTGCCAGCAGCCAGTTCTATGAGCAGTTCTTC.

CDR3 sequence: CSARSEGTHPFQETQYF. The CDR3 DNA reads TGCAGTGCTAGGTCAGAAGGGACACATCCTTTCCAAGAGACCCAGTACTTC. The gene calls are TRBV20-1 and TRBJ2-5, with D perhaps matching TRBD1 (6 bases). CDR1 and CDR2 (germline): DFQATT, SNEGSKA (reference sequence). V gave up 3 bases and J gave up 1 base, with 21 bases separating them. The CDR3 sequence is 17 residues long.

The chain joins TRBV12-5 to TRBJ1-2; D possibly corresponds to TRBD1 (5 bases). This CDR3 comprises 12 residues. Trimming shortened V by 7 bases and J by 8 bases, and 14 bases separated the two germline ends. CDR1 and CDR2 from the germline V gene are LGHNT and FRNRAP. In DNA, the CDR3 is TGTGCTAGTGCCACGACAGCGGGAGGCTACACCTTC. Translating gives CASATTAGGYTF.

In its sample, this clonotype was seen many times. The rearrangement joins TRBV21-1 to TRBJ2-5; the table calls TRBD1, which could not be checked here. TRBV21-1 is classified as a pseudogene. The CDR3 sequence is 14 residues long. The CDR3 sequence is CASSKDRGRETQYF. The CDR3 region has the DNA TGTGCCAGCAGCAAAGACAGGGGGCGGGAGACCCAGTACTTC.

Regarding this clonotype: Germline is not matched at one junction end, which may reflect a read error. V usage is TRBV29-1 and J usage is TRBJ2-3, with TRBD1 as a possible D gene (5 bases). The CDR3 is 11 residues long. Germline CDR1 SQVTM, CDR2 ANQGSEA. CDR3 protein: CGVADSVRAYF. CDR3 coding DNA: TGCGGCGTAGCAGACAGTGTACGGGCGTATTTT.

The rearrangement links TRBV24-1 to TRBJ2-5; 10 bases agree with TRBD1. V lost 0 bases, J lost 3 bases, and 3 bases stayed unmatched. This CDR3 is 16 amino acids long. Germline V gene sequence: CDR1 KGHDR, CDR2 SFDVKD. CDR3 in amino acids: CATSDLGTGEEETQYF. CDR3 nucleotides: TGTGCCACCAGTGATTTGGGGACAGGGGAGGAAGAGACCCAGTACTTC.

The V gene is TRBV7-2, the J gene TRBJ2-7, with D perhaps being TRBD1 or TRBD2 (6 bases each). Germline CDR1 is SGHTA and CDR2 is FQGNSA. Trimming took off 4 bases at V and 4 bases at J, with 14 bases between the two ends. CDR3 length equals 14 residues. This chain's CDR3 is CASSSPQGRYEQYF. DNA for the CDR3: TGTGCCAGCAGCTCCCCCCAGGGGAGGTACGAGCAGTACTTC.

V usage is TRBV6-1 and J usage is TRBJ2-6, with D possibly matching TRBD1 (5 bases). Germline CDR1 is MNHNS and CDR2 is SASEGT. The CDR3 loop spans 16 amino acids. V shed 7 bases and J shed 3 bases, with 16 bases lying between them. CDR3 residues: CASTRNFRVGANVLTF. DNA for the CDR3: TGTGCCAGCACCAGAAATTTCAGGGTTGGGGCCAACGTCCTGACTTTC.

The chain couples TRBV20-1 to TRBJ2-1; TRBD2 matches 9 bases. CDR1 is DFQATT, CDR2 SNEGSKA, per germline (reference sequence). The CDR3 totals 13 residues. V shed 5 bases, J shed 6 bases, and the junction held 5 bases outside the gene matches. Written as DNA, the CDR3 is TGCAGTGCTCCTCGGACTAGCGCCAATGAGCAGTTCTTC. This sequence encodes CSAPRTSANEQFF.

V gene TRBV20-1 combines with J gene TRBJ2-1; TRBD2 agrees at 9 bases. Germline V gives CDR1 DFQATT, CDR2 SNEGSKA (reference sequence). With 3 bases clipped from V and 3 bases from J, the junction kept 6 bases outside the gene matches. The length of the CDR3 is 15 residues. The CDR3 sequence: CSASPLAGNYNEQFF. CDR3 coding DNA: TGCAGTGCTAGCCCCCTAGCGGGAAACTACAATGAGCAGTTCTTC.

In its sample, this clonotype was seen once. V and J are TRBV15 and TRBJ2-1; 10 positions match TRBD1. The CDR3 spans 13 residues. Germline trimming cut 8 bases from V and 6 bases from J; bases unmatched to any gene: 4. Germline V gene data show CDR1 as LNHNV and CDR2 as YYDKDF (reference sequence). Here the CDR3 DNA reads TGTGCCACCGGACAGGGGGAGGCCAATGAGCAGTTCTTC. It yields the protein CATGQGEANEQFF.

The V call is TRBV5-1, the J call TRBJ2-7; TRBD1 aligns across 10 bases. Germline assignment: CDR1 SGHRS and CDR2 YFSETQ. After removal of 3 bases from V and 5 bases from J, the junction contained 2 bases not matched to a gene. The CDR3 runs 13 residues. CDR3 loop: CASSSGTGDEQYF. Written as DNA, the CDR3 is TGCGCCAGCAGCTCCGGGACAGGGGACGAGCAGTACTTC. Based on the CDR3 plus reference TRBV5-1 and TRBJ2-7, the full variable domain is KAGVTQTPRYLIKTRGQQVTLSCSPISGHRSVSWYQQTPGQGLQFLFEYFSETQRNKGNFPGRFSGRQFSNSRSEMNVSTLELGDSALYLCASSSGTGDEQYFGPGTRLTVT.

The V and J genes are TRBV13 and TRBJ2-3; 10 positions match TRBD2. The CDR3 has 15 residues. In germline, CDR1 is PRHDT, CDR2 FYEKMQ (reference sequence). The J segment lost 0 bases and the V segment lost 5 bases, leaving 2 bases of the junction unmatched. DNA of the CDR3: TGTGCCAGCAGCCAGCGGGGGGGAAGCACAGATACGCAGTATTTT. Amino acids: CASSQRGGSTDTQYF.

There are a few counts of this clonotype. The gene calls are TRBV9 and TRBJ2-7, with D hard to call. Germline V gene lookup returns CDR1 SGDLS and CDR2 YYNGEE. The CDR3 contains 13 residues. V gave up 4 bases and J gave up 6 bases, with 14 bases separating them. CDR3 DNA sequence: TGTGCCAGCAGCCCCATTGGTGCCGTCGAGCAGTACTTC. Translated, it gives CASSPIGAVEQYF. Filled out from reference TRBV9 and TRBJ2-7, the complete variable domain reads DSGVTQTPKHLITATGQRVTLRCSPRSGDLSVYWYQQSLDQGLQFLIQYYNGEERAKGNILERFSAQQFPDLHSELNLSSLELGDSALYFCASSPIGAVEQYFGPGTRLTVT.

The chain joins TRBV5-1 to TRBJ2-7; 8 bases map to TRBD1. V lost 5 bases, J lost 7 bases, and 17 bases stayed unmatched. The CDR3 is 16 residues long. Germline V gene lookup returns CDR1 SGHRS and CDR2 YFSETQ. The CDR3 region is CASRQDQTGARNEQYF. Written as DNA, the CDR3 is TGCGCCAGCAGACAAGACCAGACAGGGGCGAGGAATGAGCAGTACTTC.